This entry lists 9 T cell receptor beta chains sequenced from one sample in a study of spatial heterogeneity in lung cancer. Documented time point: blood at routine non-recurrence follow-up after resection. Each CDR3 protein is one row after TCRdb ran MiXCR on the 5' RACE reads. This sample has roughly 110,000 distinct CDR3 sequences; less than 14% occur once, and the top ten carry 24%. The sequenced sample was PBMCs, obtained at follow-up. The receptors were sampled from a female donor with early-stage non-small cell lung cancer.

This clonotype was recorded at least ten times. The CDR3 DNA is TGTGCCAGCTCACCTCCACCTAACACTGAAGCTTTCTTT. It codes for CASSPPPNTEAFF. The chain uses TRBV18 and TRBJ1-1; D remains unclear. The CDR3 is made up of 13 amino acids. Germline-derived CDR1 and CDR2 are KGHSH and LQKENI. V dropped 3 bases and J dropped 2 bases, with 7 bases sitting between them. Looking up the rest from reference TRBV18 and TRBJ1-1 gives the full variable domain: NAGVMQNPRHLVRRRGQEARLRCSPMKGHSHVYWYRQLPEEGLKFMVYLQKENIIDESGMPKERFSAEFPKEGPSILRIQQVVRGDSAAYFCASSPPPNTEAFFGQGTRLTVV.

Many counts were recorded for this clonotype. This sequence joins TRBV28 and TRBJ2-2; D tentatively fits TRBD1 or TRBD2 (6 bases each). Germline values: CDR1 MDHEN, CDR2 SYDVKM. The CDR3 has 13 amino acids. The V end was cut by 7 bases, the J end by 4 bases, with 10 bases between. The CDR3 DNA reads as TGTGCCAGCAAACAGGGAGGCACCGGGGAGCTGTTTTTT. Its translation is CASKQGGTGELFF.

With regard to this clonotype: This CDR3 is missing its conserved last phenylalanine or tryptophan, likely due to a read error. V gene TRBV29-1 combines with J gene TRBJ1-1; 7 nucleotides match TRBD1. V lost 4 bases, J lost 1 base, and 0 bases stayed unmatched. Germline loops: CDR1 SQVTM, CDR2 ANQGSEA. The CDR3 is 12 residues long. CDR3: CSVGDRNTEAFL. CDR3 DNA: TGCAGCGTTGGGGACAGGAACACTGAAGCTTTCTTA.

This clonotype was found many times. The chain employs TRBV7-2 and TRBJ2-2; no clear D gene. The CDR3 totals 15 residues. CDR1 and CDR2 from the germline V gene are SGHTA and FQGNSA. Trimming removed 6 bases at V and 0 bases at J, with 11 bases between. The CDR3 coding sequence is TGTGCCAGCAGAGAAAAGCGTACGAACACCGGGGAGCTGTTTTTT. Translated: CASREKRTNTGELFF.

This CDR3 is CASSPTSGPYEQYF. The CDR3 DNA sequence: TGTGCCAGCAGCCCAACTAGCGGACCATACGAGCAGTACTTC. V is TRBV7-6 and J is TRBJ2-7, with 8 bases aligning to TRBD2. The CDR3 runs to 14 residues. Germline V gene lookup returns CDR1 SGHVS and CDR2 FNYEAQ. With 5 bases clipped from V and 4 bases from J, the junction kept 7 bases outside the gene matches.

This chain joins TRBV20-1 and TRBJ2-3; 7 nucleotides agree with TRBD2. The CDR3 has 13 residues. With 6 bases clipped from V and 6 bases from J, the junction kept 9 bases outside the gene matches. Looked up from germline, CDR1 is DFQATT and CDR2 is SNEGSKA (reference sequence). The CDR3 protein is CSAGAGLGDTQYF. CDR3 DNA: TGCAGTGCCGGAGCGGGATTAGGTGATACGCAGTATTTT.

The chain couples TRBV28 to TRBJ2-1, with TRBD2 identical over 8 bases. CDR3 size: 13 residues. Trimming took 7 bases from V and 8 from J; bases not matched to a gene: 7. In germline, CDR1 is MDHEN, CDR2 SYDVKM. CDR3 DNA sequence: TGTGCCAGCAAGGCGGGAGGAGGGGATGAGCAGTTCTTC. Protein product: CASKAGGGDEQFF.

The V gene is TRBV28, the J gene TRBJ2-1; no definite D call. The CDR3 has 11 residues. From germline, CDR1 is MDHEN and CDR2 SYDVKM. The germline V and J ends were trimmed by 7 bases and 5 bases, with 6 bases remaining between them. CDR3 sequence (DNA): TGTGCCAGCAATGGAAACAATGAGCAGTTCTTC. Protein sequence: CASNGNNEQFF.

The table lists this clonotype with many counts. This sequence joins TRBV5-4 and TRBJ2-3, with unresolved D. CDR3 length: 13 amino acids. The germline V gene encodes CDR1 SGHNT and CDR2 YYREEE (reference sequence). V shed 0 bases and J shed 3 bases, with 5 bases lying between them. As DNA, the CDR3 is TGTGCCAGCAGCTTGGCTGGGACAGATACGCAGTATTTT. It yields the protein CASSLAGTDTQYF.